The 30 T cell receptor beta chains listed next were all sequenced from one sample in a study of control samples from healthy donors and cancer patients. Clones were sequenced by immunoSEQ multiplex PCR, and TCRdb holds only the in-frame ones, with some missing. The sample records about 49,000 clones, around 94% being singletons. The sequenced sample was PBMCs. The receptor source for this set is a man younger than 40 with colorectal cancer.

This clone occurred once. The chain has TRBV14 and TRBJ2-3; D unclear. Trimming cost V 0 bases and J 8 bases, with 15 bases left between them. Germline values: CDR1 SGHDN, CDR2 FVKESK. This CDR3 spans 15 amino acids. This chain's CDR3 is CASSQDLGSLGTQYF. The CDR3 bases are TGTGCCAGCAGCCAAGATCTCGGCTCCTTGGGTACGCAGTATTTT.

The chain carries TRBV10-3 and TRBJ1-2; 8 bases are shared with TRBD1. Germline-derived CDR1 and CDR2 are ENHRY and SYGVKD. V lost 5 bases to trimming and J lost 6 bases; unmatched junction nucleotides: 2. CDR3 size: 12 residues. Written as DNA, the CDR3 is TGTGCCATCAGTCCGACAGGGGATGGCTACACCTTC. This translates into CAISPTGDGYTF.

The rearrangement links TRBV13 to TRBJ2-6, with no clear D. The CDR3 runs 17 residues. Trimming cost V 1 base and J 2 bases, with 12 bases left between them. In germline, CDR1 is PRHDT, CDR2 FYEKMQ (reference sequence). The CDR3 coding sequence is TGTGCCAGCAGCTTAGTACAGAAGCCCCCTGGGGCCAACGTCCTGACTTTC. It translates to CASSLVQKPPGANVLTF.

The CDR3 DNA follows: TGTGCCACCAGTGATAGGGCAGACAGGCAGTATTTT. Translated, it gives CATSDRADRQYF. V is TRBV24-1 and J is TRBJ2-3; D possibly corresponds to TRBD1 (5 bases). The CDR3 loop spans 12 amino acids. Between the trimmed V and J ends, which lost 3 bases and 11 bases, there was a span of 11 bases. The germline CDR1 and CDR2 sequences are KGHDR and SFDVKD.

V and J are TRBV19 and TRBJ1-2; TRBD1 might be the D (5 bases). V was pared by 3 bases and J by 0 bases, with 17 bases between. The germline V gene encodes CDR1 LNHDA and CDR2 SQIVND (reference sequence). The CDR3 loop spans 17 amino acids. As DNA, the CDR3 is TGTGCCAGTAGTATCCTGACAGCCAGAATATCTAACTATGGCTACACCTTC. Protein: CASSILTARISNYGYTF.

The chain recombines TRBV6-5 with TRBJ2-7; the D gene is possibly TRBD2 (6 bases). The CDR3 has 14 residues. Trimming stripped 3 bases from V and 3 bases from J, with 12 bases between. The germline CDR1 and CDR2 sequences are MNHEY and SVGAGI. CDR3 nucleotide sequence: TGTGCCAGCAGTTATGGCGGGGAATTCTACGAGCAGTACTTC. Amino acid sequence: CASSYGGEFYEQYF.

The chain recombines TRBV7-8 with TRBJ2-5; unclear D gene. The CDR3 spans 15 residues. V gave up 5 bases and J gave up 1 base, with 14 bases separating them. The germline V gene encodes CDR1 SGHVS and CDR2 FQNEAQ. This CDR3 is CASSQRRRPQETQYF. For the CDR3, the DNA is TGTGCCAGCAGCCAACGCAGAAGACCCCAAGAGACCCAGTACTTC. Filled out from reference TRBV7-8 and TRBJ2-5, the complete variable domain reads GAGVSQSPRYKVAKRGQDVALRCDPISGHVSLFWYQQALGQGPEFLTYFQNEAQLDKSGLPSDRFFAERPEGSVSTLKIQRTQQEDSAVYLCASSQRRRPQETQYFGPGTRLLVL.

The DNA of the CDR3 is TGTGCCAGCAGCAGAAAGAACCGGGACAGGCTATTGAACACTGAAGCTTTCTTT. This encodes CASSRKNRDRLLNTEAFF. V usage is TRBV7-9 and J usage is TRBJ1-1; 8 nucleotides line up with TRBD1. Trimming cost V 5 bases and J 0 bases; bases outside gene matches: 14. The CDR3 has 18 residues. The germline CDR1 and CDR2 sequences are SEHNR and FQNEAQ (reference sequence).

The CDR3, as DNA: TGTGCCAGCAGTTGGCGAGGGGGAGGGGTGGTGGAGACCCAGTACTTC. This codes for CASSWRGGGVVETQYF. This chain links TRBV6-5 with TRBJ2-5, with D possibly TRBD2 on 7 matching bases. Deletions cut 4 bases from V and 5 bases from J, with 20 bases between. The CDR3 length is 16 residues. The V gene's germline CDR1 is MNHEY and CDR2 SVGAGI.

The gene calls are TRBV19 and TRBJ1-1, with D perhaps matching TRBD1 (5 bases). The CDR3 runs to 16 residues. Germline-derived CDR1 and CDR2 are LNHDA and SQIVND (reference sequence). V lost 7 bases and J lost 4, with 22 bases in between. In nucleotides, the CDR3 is TGTGCCAGTATTGGGGCAAACGTAAATCAAGGCACTGAAGCTTTCTTT. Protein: CASIGANVNQGTEAFF.

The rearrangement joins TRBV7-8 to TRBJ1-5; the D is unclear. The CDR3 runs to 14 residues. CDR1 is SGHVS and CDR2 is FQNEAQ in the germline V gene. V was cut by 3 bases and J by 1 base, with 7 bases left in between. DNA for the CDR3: TGTGCCAGCAGCTTCGGATCGAGCAATCAGCCCCAGCATTTT. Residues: CASSFGSSNQPQHF.

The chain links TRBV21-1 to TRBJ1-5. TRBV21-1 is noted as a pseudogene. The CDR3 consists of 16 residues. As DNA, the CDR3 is TGTGCCAGCAGCAAAGCTATTCGTGCCCCAAAGCAGCCCCAGCATTTT. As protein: CASSKAIRAPKQPQHF.

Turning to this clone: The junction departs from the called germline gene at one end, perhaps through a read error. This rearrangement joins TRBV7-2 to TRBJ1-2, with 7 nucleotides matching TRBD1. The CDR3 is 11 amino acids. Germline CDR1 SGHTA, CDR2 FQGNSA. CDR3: CASSISGTVNF. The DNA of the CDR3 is TGTGCCAGCAGCATTTCCGGGACAGTAAACTTC.

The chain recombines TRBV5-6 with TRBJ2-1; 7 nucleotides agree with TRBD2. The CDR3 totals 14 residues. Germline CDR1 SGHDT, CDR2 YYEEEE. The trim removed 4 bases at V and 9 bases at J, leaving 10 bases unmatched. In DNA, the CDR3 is TGTGCCAGCAGCCCGGATGCGGGGAGGGCTGAGCAGTTCTTC. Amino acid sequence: CASSPDAGRAEQFF.

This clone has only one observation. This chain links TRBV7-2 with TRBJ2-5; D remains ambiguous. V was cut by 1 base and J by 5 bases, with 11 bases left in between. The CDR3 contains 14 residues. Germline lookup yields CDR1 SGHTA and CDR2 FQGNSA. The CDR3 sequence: CASSLGQLEETQYF. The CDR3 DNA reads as TGTGCCAGCAGCTTAGGGCAGCTCGAGGAGACCCAGTACTTC.

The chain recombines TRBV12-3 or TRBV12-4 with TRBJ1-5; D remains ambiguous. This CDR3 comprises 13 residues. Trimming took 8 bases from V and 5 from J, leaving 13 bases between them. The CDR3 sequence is CASGEVVYQPQHF. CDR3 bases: TGTGCCAGCGGAGAGGTGGTTTATCAGCCCCAGCATTTT.

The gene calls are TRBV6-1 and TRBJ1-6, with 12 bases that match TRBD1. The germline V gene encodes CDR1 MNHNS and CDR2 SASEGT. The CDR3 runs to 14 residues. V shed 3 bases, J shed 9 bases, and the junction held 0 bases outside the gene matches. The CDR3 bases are TGTGCCAGCAGTGAGGGACAGGGGGCTTCACCCCTCCACTTT. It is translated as CASSEGQGASPLHF.

CDR3 nucleotide sequence: TGTGCCAGCAGCAAGGGACAGGGAGGTAGTTCCTACAATGAGCAGTTCTTC. This translates into CASSKGQGGSSYNEQFF. The rearrangement uses TRBV5-4 and TRBJ2-1, with TRBD1 identical over 9 bases. V gave up 4 bases and J gave up 1 base; unmatched junction bases: 9. Germline lookup yields CDR1 SGHNT and CDR2 YYREEE (reference sequence). This CDR3 comprises 17 residues.

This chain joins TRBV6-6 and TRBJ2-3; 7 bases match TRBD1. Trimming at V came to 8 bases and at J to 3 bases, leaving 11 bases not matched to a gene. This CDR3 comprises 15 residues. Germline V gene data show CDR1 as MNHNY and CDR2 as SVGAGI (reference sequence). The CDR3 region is CASGDSADLTDTQYF. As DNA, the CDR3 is TGTGCCAGCGGGGACAGCGCGGACCTGACAGATACGCAGTATTTT.

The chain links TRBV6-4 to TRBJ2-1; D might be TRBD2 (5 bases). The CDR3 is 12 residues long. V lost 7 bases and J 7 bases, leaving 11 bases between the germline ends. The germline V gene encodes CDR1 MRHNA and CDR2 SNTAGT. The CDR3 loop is CASMGAGNEQFF. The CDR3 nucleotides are TGTGCCAGCATGGGCGCGGGTAATGAGCAGTTCTTC.

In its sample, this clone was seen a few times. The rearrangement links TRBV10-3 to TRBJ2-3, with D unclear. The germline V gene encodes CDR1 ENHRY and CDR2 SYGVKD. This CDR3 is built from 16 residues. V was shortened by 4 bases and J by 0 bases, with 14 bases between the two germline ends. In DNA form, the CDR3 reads TGTGCCATCAGTGTTCAGAGCAGAACTAGCACAGATACGCAGTATTTT. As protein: CAISVQSRTSTDTQYF.

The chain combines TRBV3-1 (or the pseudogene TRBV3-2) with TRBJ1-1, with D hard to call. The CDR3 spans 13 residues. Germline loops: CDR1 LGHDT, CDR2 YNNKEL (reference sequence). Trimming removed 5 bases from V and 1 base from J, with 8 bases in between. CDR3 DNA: TGTGCCAGCAGCTTATTGGGGAACACTGAAGCTTTCTTT. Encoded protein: CASSLLGNTEAFF.

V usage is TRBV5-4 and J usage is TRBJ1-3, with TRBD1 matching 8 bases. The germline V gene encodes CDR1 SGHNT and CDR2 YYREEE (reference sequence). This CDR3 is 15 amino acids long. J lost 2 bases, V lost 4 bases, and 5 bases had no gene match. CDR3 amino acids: CASSRDRGTGNTIYF. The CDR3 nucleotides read TGTGCCAGCAGCAGAGACAGGGGAACTGGAAACACCATATATTTT.

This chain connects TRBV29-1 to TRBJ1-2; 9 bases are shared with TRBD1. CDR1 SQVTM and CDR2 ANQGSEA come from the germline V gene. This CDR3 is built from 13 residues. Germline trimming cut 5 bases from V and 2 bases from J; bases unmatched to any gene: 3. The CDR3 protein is CSVTGGANYGYTF. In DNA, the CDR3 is TGCAGCGTTACAGGGGGCGCGAACTATGGCTACACCTTC. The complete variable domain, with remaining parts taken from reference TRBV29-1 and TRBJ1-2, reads SAVISQKPSRDICQRGTSLTIQCQVDSQVTMMFWYRQQPGQSLTLIATANQGSEATYESGFVIDKFPISRPNLTFSTLTVSNMSPEDSSIYLCSVTGGANYGYTFGSGTRLTVV.

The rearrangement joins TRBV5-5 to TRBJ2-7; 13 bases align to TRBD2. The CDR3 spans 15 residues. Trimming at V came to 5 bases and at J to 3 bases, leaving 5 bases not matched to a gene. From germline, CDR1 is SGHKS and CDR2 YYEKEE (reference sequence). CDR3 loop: CASRNGLAGVYEQYF. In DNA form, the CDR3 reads TGTGCCAGCAGAAATGGACTAGCGGGAGTCTACGAGCAGTACTTC.

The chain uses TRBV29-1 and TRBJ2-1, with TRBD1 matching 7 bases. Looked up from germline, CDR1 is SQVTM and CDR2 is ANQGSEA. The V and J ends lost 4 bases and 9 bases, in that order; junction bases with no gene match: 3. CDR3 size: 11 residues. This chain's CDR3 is CSVGRQGEQFF. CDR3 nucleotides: TGCAGCGTTGGGAGACAGGGTGAGCAGTTCTTC.

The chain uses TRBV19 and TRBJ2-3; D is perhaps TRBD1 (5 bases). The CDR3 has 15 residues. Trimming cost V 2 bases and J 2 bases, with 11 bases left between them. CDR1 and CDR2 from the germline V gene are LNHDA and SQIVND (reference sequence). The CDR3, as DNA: TGTGCCAGTAGTATAAGAGACAGCCCCACAGATACGCAGTATTTT. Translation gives CASSIRDSPTDTQYF.

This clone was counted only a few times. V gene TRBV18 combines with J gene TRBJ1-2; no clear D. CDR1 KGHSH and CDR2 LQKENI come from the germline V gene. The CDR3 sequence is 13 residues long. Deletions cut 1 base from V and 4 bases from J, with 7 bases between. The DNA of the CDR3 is TGTGCCAGCTCACCACTCGACGGCTATGGCTACACCTTC. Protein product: CASSPLDGYGYTF.

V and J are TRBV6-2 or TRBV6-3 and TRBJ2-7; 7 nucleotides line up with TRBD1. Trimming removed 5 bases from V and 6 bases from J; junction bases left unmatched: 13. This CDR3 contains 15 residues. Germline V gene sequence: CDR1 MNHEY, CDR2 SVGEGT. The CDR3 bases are TGTGCCAGCAGTGGTACCGGGACAGTCTGGGGCGAGCAGTACTTC. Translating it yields CASSGTGTVWGEQYF.

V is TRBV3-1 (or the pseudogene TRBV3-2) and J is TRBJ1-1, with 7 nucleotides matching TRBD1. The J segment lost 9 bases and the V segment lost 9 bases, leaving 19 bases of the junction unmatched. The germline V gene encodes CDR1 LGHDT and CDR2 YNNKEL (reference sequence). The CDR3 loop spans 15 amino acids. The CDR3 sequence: CASIIGTDGPSKAFF. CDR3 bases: TGTGCCAGTATCATAGGGACAGATGGGCCAAGTAAAGCTTTCTTT.